This passage covers 21 T cell receptor beta chains from one sample sequenced in a study of T cell responses to AZD1222 COVID-19 vaccine. Generated by immunoSEQ multiplex PCR, the TCRdb table keeps only in-frame clones and is missing some. The repertoire has about 69,000 clones, roughly 80% of them found once; the top ten carry around a quarter. The sample in question was peripheral blood, obtained 28 days after the second AZD1222 dose. These receptors all stem from an adult who received the AZD1222 COVID-19 vaccine.

The chain couples TRBV30 to TRBJ2-5; D could derive from TRBD1 or TRBD2 (5 bases each). Germline V gene sequence: CDR1 GTSNPN, CDR2 SVGIG (reference sequence). V was trimmed by 2 bases and J by 4 bases, leaving 23 bases between them. This CDR3 comprises 17 residues. The CDR3 reads CAWSRGHHGERAETQYF. In DNA, the CDR3 is TGTGCCTGGAGTAGAGGACACCATGGGGAGAGGGCAGAGACCCAGTACTTC.

This chain connects TRBV12-5 to TRBJ1-3; D ambiguous. Trimming stripped 6 bases from V and 0 bases from J, with 6 bases between. Germline CDR1 reads LGHNT; CDR2 reads FRNRAP. This CDR3 has 13 residues. This chain's CDR3 is CASGQSSGNTIYF. CDR3 in DNA: TGTGCTAGTGGCCAGAGCTCTGGAAACACCATATATTTT.

This rearrangement joins TRBV2 to TRBJ2-1; weak D call: TRBD2 (6 bases). Germline values: CDR1 SNHLY, CDR2 FYNNEI. The CDR3 length is 15 residues. Trimming took 7 bases from V and 3 from J, leaving 16 bases between them. CDR3 bases: TGTGCCAGCAAAGGAGGGTTCCGTCTCTACAATGAGCAGTTCTTC. It yields the protein CASKGGFRLYNEQFF.

In DNA form, the CDR3 reads TGTGCCAGCAACTCCCCCCCTACAACAGGGACGTGGGAGCAGTACTTC. Protein product: CASNSPPTTGTWEQYF. This sequence joins TRBV10-3 and TRBJ2-7, with a weak D call TRBD1 (6 bases). The CDR3 has 16 residues. V gave up 10 bases and J gave up 7 bases, with 29 bases separating them. Germline V CDR1 and CDR2: ENHRY, SYGVKD.

The chain uses TRBV10-1 and TRBJ1-3, with D tentatively TRBD1 (6 bases). Trimming took 10 bases from V and 0 from J, leaving 19 bases between them. Germline V gene sequence: CDR1 WNHNN, CDR2 SYGVQD (reference sequence). This CDR3 has 16 amino acids. In DNA form, the CDR3 reads TGCGCCATTCCGCCCGACAGGCCTAACTCTGGAAACACCATATATTTT. Translated, it gives CAIPPDRPNSGNTIYF.

This clone showed up just a few times. The V gene is TRBV20-1, the J gene TRBJ1-5; D might be TRBD1 (6 bases). The V and J ends lost 6 bases and 4 bases respectively, with 16 bases between them. The CDR3 spans 14 residues. Germline CDR1 is DFQATT and CDR2 is SNEGSKA (reference sequence). DNA of the CDR3: TGCAGTGCGAGTACAGGGACTGGGAATCAGCCCCAGCATTTT. It yields the protein CSASTGTGNQPQHF.

The rearrangement uses TRBV7-9 and TRBJ2-5, with a tentative D call TRBD2 (6 bases). The V end was cut by 2 bases, the J end by 1 base, with 11 bases between. Germline CDR1 SEHNR, CDR2 FQNEAQ (reference sequence). This CDR3 is 15 amino acids long. As DNA, the CDR3 is TGTGCCAGCAGCTTAACTAGCCGACGCCAAGAGACCCAGTACTTC. It encodes CASSLTSRRQETQYF.

J is TRBJ1-1 and V is TRBV19; D gene ambiguous. CDR1 is LNHDA, CDR2 SQIVND, per germline (reference sequence). V lost 9 bases to trimming and J lost 2 bases, with 10 bases between them. The CDR3 length is 12 residues. The CDR3 DNA reads TGTGCCAGCTCAGGCTACAACACTGAAGCTTTCTTT. Encoded protein: CASSGYNTEAFF.

The J gene is TRBJ1-1, the V gene TRBV19; D gene unclear. Germline CDR1 and CDR2: LNHDA and SQIVND (reference sequence). V lost 3 bases to trimming and J lost 7 bases, with 6 bases between them. CDR3 length: 11 residues. The CDR3 loop reads CASSIRYEAFF. The CDR3 bases are TGTGCCAGTAGTATTAGGTATGAAGCTTTCTTT.

This sequence joins TRBV6-1 and TRBJ2-7; tentatively, D is TRBD1 (5 bases). V was trimmed by 2 bases and J by 3 bases, leaving 20 bases between them. The CDR3 is 17 residues long. CDR1 is MNHNS and CDR2 is SASEGT in the germline V gene. The CDR3 region is CASSEWLAQDKIYEQYF. CDR3 in DNA: TGTGCCAGCAGTGAATGGCTGGCACAGGACAAAATCTACGAGCAGTACTTC.

V is TRBV14 and J is TRBJ1-1, with D perhaps TRBD1 (5 bases). Trimming pared 4 bases from V and 0 bases from J, leaving 6 bases between. The germline CDR1 and CDR2 sequences are SGHDN and FVKESK. The CDR3 totals 13 residues. The CDR3 nucleotides read TGTGCCAGCAGCCGGACAATGAACACTGAAGCTTTCTTT. It is translated as CASSRTMNTEAFF.

This rearrangement joins TRBV6-1 to TRBJ2-7; 8 nucleotides align to TRBD2. This CDR3 region has 16 residues. From germline, CDR1 is MNHNS and CDR2 SASEGT. Trimming removed 3 bases from V and 6 bases from J; junction bases left unmatched: 13. In nucleotides, the CDR3 is TGTGCCAGCAGTGAGGTCGGGGGGGGCCGCTGGGTCGAGCAGTACTTC. Its protein product is CASSEVGGGRWVEQYF.

This sequence joins TRBV9 and TRBJ2-1; D tentatively reads TRBD1 or TRBD2 (6 bases each). The CDR3 runs to 12 residues. With 3 bases removed from V and 9 bases from J, the gap between germline ends came to 10 bases. The germline V gene encodes CDR1 SGDLS and CDR2 YYNGEE. The CDR3 sequence is CASSGGAFEQFF. CDR3 DNA sequence: TGTGCCAGCAGCGGGGGGGCTTTTGAGCAGTTCTTC.

As for this clone: This CDR3 is also generated by other DNA sequences in the sample. The chain links TRBV5-1 to TRBJ2-1; maybe TRBD2 (5 bases). Trimming cost V 0 bases and J 0 bases, with 7 bases left between them. CDR1 and CDR2 from the germline V gene are SGHRS and YFSETQ. The CDR3 totals 15 residues. The CDR3 bases are TGCGCCAGCAGCTTGGGAGGGAGCTCCTACAATGAGCAGTTCTTC. Its protein is CASSLGGSSYNEQFF.

V usage is TRBV10-3 and J usage is TRBJ2-5, with 8 bases matching TRBD1. CDR1 is ENHRY, CDR2 SYGVKD, per germline. The junction had 12 bases not matched to a gene; V was cut back by 10 bases and J by 5 bases. The CDR3 spans 14 residues. Here the CDR3 DNA reads TGTGCCACCACTTTAATGGGACAGGATGAGACCCAGTACTTC. Encoded protein: CATTLMGQDETQYF.

This clone was seen more than once but under ten times. V is TRBV6-5 and J is TRBJ1-2, with 9 bases identical to TRBD1. The CDR3 loop spans 14 amino acids. CDR1 MNHEY and CDR2 SVGAGI come from the germline V gene. With V trimmed by 6 bases and J by 6 bases, 8 bases remained unmatched. This CDR3 reads CASSSRGTGHGYTF. The CDR3 DNA reads as TGTGCCAGCAGCTCTCGGGGGACAGGGCATGGCTACACCTTC.

This clone was found a few times. The chain employs TRBV27 and TRBJ1-5, with D hard to call. The length of the CDR3 is 15 residues. V was cut by 5 bases and J by 1 base, with 12 bases left in between. Germline CDR1 and CDR2: MNHEY and SMNVEV (reference sequence). Written as DNA, the CDR3 is TGTGCCAGCAGTCGGACGGCCCTCAGCAATCAGCCCCAGCATTTT. Translating gives CASSRTALSNQPQHF.

This chain uses TRBV7-9 with TRBJ1-1; D is perhaps TRBD1 (5 bases). Trimming took 7 bases from V and 3 from J, leaving 15 bases between them. CDR3 size: 14 residues. In germline, CDR1 is SEHNR, CDR2 FQNEAQ (reference sequence). CDR3 in DNA: TGTGCCAGCACCACGGGGGGGAGCGACACTGAAGCTTTCTTT. Amino acid sequence: CASTTGGSDTEAFF.

The chain joins TRBV6-5 to TRBJ2-5; no clear D gene. Germline V lookup: CDR1 MNHEY, CDR2 SVGAGI. V was clipped by 8 bases and J by 1 base, with 14 bases between them. This CDR3 region has 14 residues. CDR3 protein: CASFDGSRQETQYF. For the CDR3, the DNA is TGTGCCAGCTTTGACGGCAGCCGCCAAGAGACCCAGTACTTC.

This rearrangement joins TRBV20-1 to TRBJ2-1; D unclear. V dropped 3 bases and J dropped 9 bases, with 9 bases sitting between them. CDR1 and CDR2 (germline): DFQATT, SNEGSKA (reference sequence). The CDR3 covers 11 residues. The CDR3 DNA reads TGCAGTGCTAGTAGGGCCGCTGAGCAGTTCTTC. Translation gives CSASRAAEQFF.

The chain is built from TRBV6-1 and TRBJ2-2; 8 bases agree with TRBD2. V lost 2 bases and J lost 5; bases outside the gene matches: 4. CDR1 is MNHNS and CDR2 is SASEGT in the germline V gene. CDR3 size: 15 residues. This CDR3 reads CASSEPGGGTGELFF. The CDR3 nucleotides are TGTGCCAGCAGTGAACCGGGAGGGGGGACCGGGGAGCTGTTTTTT.